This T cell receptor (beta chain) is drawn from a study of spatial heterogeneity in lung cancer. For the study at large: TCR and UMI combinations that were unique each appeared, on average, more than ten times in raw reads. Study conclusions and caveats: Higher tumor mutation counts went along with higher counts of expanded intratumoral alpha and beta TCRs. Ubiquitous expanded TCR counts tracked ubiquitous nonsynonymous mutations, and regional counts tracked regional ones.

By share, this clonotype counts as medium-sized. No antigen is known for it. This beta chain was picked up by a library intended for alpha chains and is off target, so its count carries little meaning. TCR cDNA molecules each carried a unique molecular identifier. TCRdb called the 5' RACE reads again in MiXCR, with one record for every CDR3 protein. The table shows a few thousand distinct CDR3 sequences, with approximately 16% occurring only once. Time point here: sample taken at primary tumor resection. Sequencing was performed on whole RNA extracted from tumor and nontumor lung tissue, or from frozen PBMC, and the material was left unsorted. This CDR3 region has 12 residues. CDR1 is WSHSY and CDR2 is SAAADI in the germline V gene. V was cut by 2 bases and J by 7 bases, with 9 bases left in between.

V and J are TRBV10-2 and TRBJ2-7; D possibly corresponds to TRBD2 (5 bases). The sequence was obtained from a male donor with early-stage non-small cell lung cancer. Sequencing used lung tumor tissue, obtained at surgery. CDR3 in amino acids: CASSEPEREQYF. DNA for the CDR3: TGCGCCAGCAGTGAGCCCGAGCGGGAGCAGTACTTC.